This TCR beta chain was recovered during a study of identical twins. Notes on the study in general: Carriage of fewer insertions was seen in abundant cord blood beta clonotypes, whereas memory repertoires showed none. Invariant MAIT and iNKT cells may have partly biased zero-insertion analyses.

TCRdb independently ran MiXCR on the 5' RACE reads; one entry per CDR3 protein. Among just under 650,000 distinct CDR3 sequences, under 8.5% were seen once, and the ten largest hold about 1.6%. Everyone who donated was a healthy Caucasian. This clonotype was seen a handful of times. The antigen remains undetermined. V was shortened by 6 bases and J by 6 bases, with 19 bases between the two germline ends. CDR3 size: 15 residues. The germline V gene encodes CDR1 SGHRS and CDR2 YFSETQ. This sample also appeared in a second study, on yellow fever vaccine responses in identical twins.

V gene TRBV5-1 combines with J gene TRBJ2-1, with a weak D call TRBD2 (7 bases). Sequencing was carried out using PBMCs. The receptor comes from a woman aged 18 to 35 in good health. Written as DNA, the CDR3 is TGCGCCAGCACCCTTGGGGGGGGGCCGGGCAATGAGCAGTTCTTC. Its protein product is CASTLGGGPGNEQFF.